Ten or more counts support the clone carrying this T cell receptor (beta chain). Its antigen remains unknown. V shed 0 bases and J shed 4 bases, with 6 bases lying between them. Germline V lookup: CDR1 MNHEY, CDR2 SVGAGI. The CDR3 has 14 amino acids. These data are taken from a study of Graves' ophthalmopathy and Graves' hyperthyroidism. Ophthalmopathy-affected donors exhibited moderate-to-severe activity, CAS ≥3, NOSPECS ≥4, and duration under 3 months. Exclusion criteria comprised other autoimmune diseases, uncontrolled infections, pregnancy or lactation in patients. PBMCs were isolated from an approximately 10 ml sample of fresh peripheral blood. Findings and caveats of the study: Blood also harbored most expanded thyroid clonotypes above 0.001 frequency.

Amplification targeted the TCR beta CDR3 regions, with RNA transcripts as the source material. The first-round RT-PCR employed HTBI primers together with the Qiagen OneStep RT-PCR kit. A multiplex PCR was then performed as the second round. TCRdb used MiXCR to reprocess the multiplex PCR reads, holding one entry per CDR3 protein. Among some 390,000 distinct CDR3 sequences, 15% to 20% were seen once, and the ten largest hold 1.5% to 2%. Input material: peripheral blood. This clonotype originated in a young woman with Graves' ophthalmopathy. The V call is TRBV6-5, the J call TRBJ2-2; D is possibly TRBD1 (5 bases). The CDR3 sequence: CASSYSGVTGELFF. CDR3 nucleotides: TGTGCCAGCAGTTACTCAGGGGTCACCGGGGAGCTGTTTTTT.